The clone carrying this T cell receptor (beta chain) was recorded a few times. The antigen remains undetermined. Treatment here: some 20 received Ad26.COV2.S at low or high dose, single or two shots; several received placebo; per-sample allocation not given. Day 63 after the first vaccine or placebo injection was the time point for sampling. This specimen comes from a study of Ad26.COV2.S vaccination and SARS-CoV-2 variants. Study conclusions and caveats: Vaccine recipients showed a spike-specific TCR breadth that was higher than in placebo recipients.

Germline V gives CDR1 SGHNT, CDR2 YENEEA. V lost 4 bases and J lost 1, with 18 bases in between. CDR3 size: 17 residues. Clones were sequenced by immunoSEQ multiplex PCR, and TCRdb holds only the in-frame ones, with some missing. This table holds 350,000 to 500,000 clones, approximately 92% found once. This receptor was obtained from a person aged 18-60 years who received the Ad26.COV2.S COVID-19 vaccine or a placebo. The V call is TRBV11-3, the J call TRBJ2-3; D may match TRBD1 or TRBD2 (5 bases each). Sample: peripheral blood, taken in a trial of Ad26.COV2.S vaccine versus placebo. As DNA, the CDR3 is TGTGCCAGCAGCTCCTCGGGGAGTAGGGACCGCACAGATACGCAGTATTTT. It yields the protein CASSSSGSRDRTDTQYF.